Below are 17 T cell receptor beta chains sequenced from a single sample in a study of blood T cell repertoires in COVID-19. Measured with immunoSEQ multiplex PCR; TCRdb has only the in-frame clones, and not every one. The data hold 200,000 to 300,000 clones, with around 80% observed a single time. The sequenced material came from peripheral blood. The receptors shown here come from a man between 60 and 70 years old with acute or convalescent COVID-19.

The CDR3 DNA follows: TGTGCCAGCAGCCTAACGGCAGGGGTTAATTCACCCCTCCACTTT. It yields the protein CASSLTAGVNSPLHF. This chain links TRBV3-1 (or the pseudogene TRBV3-2) with TRBJ1-6; possibly TRBD1 for D (6 bases). CDR1 is LGHDT and CDR2 is YNNKEL in the germline V gene (reference sequence). V was pared by 4 bases and J by 6 bases, with 13 bases between. The CDR3 covers 15 residues.

The chain is built from TRBV7-6 and TRBJ2-1; possibly TRBD2 for D (7 bases). V was trimmed by 3 bases and J by 0 bases, leaving 18 bases between them. This CDR3 spans 18 amino acids. Germline V lookup: CDR1 SGHVS, CDR2 FNYEAQ. The CDR3 is CASSLLGGRGLSYNEQFF. CDR3 nucleotide sequence: TGTGCCAGCAGCTTGTTGGGGGGGCGCGGACTCTCCTACAATGAGCAGTTCTTC. Full variable domain (missing parts from reference TRBV7-6 and TRBJ2-1): GAGVSQSPRYKVTKRGQDVALRCDPISGHVSLYWYRQALGQGPEFLTYFNYEAQQDKSGLPNDRFSAERPEGSISTLTIQRTEQRDSAMYRCASSLLGGRGLSYNEQFFGPGTRLTVL.

Turning to this clone: The same CDR3 arises from other DNA sequences in this sample as well. The chain is built from TRBV3-1 (or the pseudogene TRBV3-2) and TRBJ1-2, with no clear D. Germline CDR1 LGHDT, CDR2 YNNKEL (reference sequence). V dropped 1 base and J dropped 2 bases, with 5 bases sitting between them. The CDR3 contains 13 residues. CDR3 loop: CASSQGLNYGYTF. DNA for the CDR3: TGTGCCAGCAGCCAAGGTCTGAACTATGGCTACACCTTC.

This clone occurred a few times. V and J are TRBV19 and TRBJ1-5; TRBD1 aligns across 8 bases. This CDR3 is built from 14 residues. Germline V gives CDR1 LNHDA, CDR2 SQIVND (reference sequence). Trimming cost V 6 bases and J 5 bases; bases outside gene matches: 6. The CDR3 DNA sequence: TGTGCCAGTAGCCCCGGACAGGGTCATCAGCCCCAGCATTTT. This encodes CASSPGQGHQPQHF.

The gene calls are TRBV5-6 and TRBJ1-5; D is possibly TRBD1 (6 bases). The CDR3 is 15 amino acids. V was shortened by 2 bases and J by 3 bases, with 12 bases between the two germline ends. Germline values: CDR1 SGHDT, CDR2 YYEEEE. The chain's CDR3 is CASSLLGQHNQPQHF. The CDR3 nucleotides read TGTGCCAGCAGCTTACTCGGACAGCACAATCAGCCCCAGCATTTT.

The rearrangement joins TRBV7-2 to TRBJ1-2; a weak D match, TRBD1 (5 bases). Per the germline V gene, CDR1 is SGHTA and CDR2 is FQGNSA. V dropped 0 bases and J dropped 7 bases, with 9 bases sitting between them. There are 13 residues in the CDR3. For the CDR3, the DNA is TGTGCCAGCAGCTTAGCAAGAAGGGGTGGCTACACCTTC. This codes for CASSLARRGGYTF.

The chain joins TRBV7-8 to TRBJ1-2, with 8 positions matching TRBD1. The CDR3 loop spans 17 amino acids. Germline CDR1 reads SGHVS; CDR2 reads FQNEAQ. V lost 3 bases to trimming and J lost 2 bases; unmatched junction nucleotides: 11. CDR3 DNA: TGTGCCAGCAGCTTGGCCGGGACAGGAGTACAAAACTATGGCTACACCTTC. It specifies CASSLAGTGVQNYGYTF.

The chain links TRBV6-5 to TRBJ1-1; D gene ambiguous. V lost 7 bases and J lost 2, with 14 bases in between. This CDR3 has 14 amino acids. The germline gives CDR1 MNHEY, CDR2 SVGAGI. CDR3 amino acids: CASTTDTGNTEAFF. CDR3 sequence (DNA): TGTGCCAGCACCACCGACACGGGAAACACTGAAGCTTTCTTT.

The V gene is TRBV7-8, the J gene TRBJ2-4, with a weak D call TRBD2 (6 bases). V was clipped by 3 bases and J by 7 bases, with 16 bases between them. The CDR3 length is 15 residues. CDR1 is SGHVS, CDR2 FQNEAQ, per germline. The CDR3 DNA sequence: TGTGCCAGCAGCTTGGTGCAGGGTCGGGAGAACATTCAGTACTTC. It codes for CASSLVQGRENIQYF.

This clone appeared a few times. The chain combines TRBV6-6 with TRBJ1-2; TRBD1 is a possible D gene (6 bases). V was shortened by 11 bases and J by 2 bases, with 15 bases between the two germline ends. Germline assignment: CDR1 MNHNY and CDR2 SVGAGI (reference sequence). The CDR3 runs to 13 residues. CDR3 sequence reads: CAGRNRVNYGYTF. In nucleotides, the CDR3 is TGTGCCGGAAGAAACAGGGTAAACTATGGCTACACCTTC.

This clone was picked up a small number of times. The rearrangement links TRBV5-4 to TRBJ2-5; 13 positions match TRBD2. CDR1 SGHNT and CDR2 YYREEE come from the germline V gene (reference sequence). The trim removed 0 bases at V and 5 bases at J, leaving 7 bases unmatched. The CDR3 spans 17 residues. CDR3 in DNA: TGTGCCAGCAGCTTGGAACTAGCGGGAGGGCCCGATGAGACCCAGTACTTC. Protein: CASSLELAGGPDETQYF.

The sample holds a few counts of this clone. The rearrangement uses TRBV19 and TRBJ1-4; D perhaps matches TRBD1 (6 bases). The germline V gene encodes CDR1 LNHDA and CDR2 SQIVND (reference sequence). This CDR3 has 15 residues. Trimming removed 5 bases at V and 5 bases at J, with 15 bases between. In nucleotides, the CDR3 is TGTGCCAGTAGTCTCCAAGGGACACCCAATGAAAAACTGTTTTTT. Protein sequence: CASSLQGTPNEKLFF.

The CDR3, as DNA: TGTGCCAGCTCACCATCGGAGTACGGGGGAAAACTGTTTTTT. Translating gives CASSPSEYGGKLFF. This chain links TRBV18 with TRBJ1-4; D possibly corresponds to TRBD1 (5 bases). The V gene lost 2 bases and the J gene lost 10 bases, with 14 bases spanning the gap. Germline loops: CDR1 KGHSH, CDR2 LQKENI. CDR3 size: 14 residues.

This chain uses TRBV20-1 with TRBJ2-1; TRBD2 agrees at 9 bases. Germline loops: CDR1 DFQATT, CDR2 SNEGSKA (reference sequence). V gave up 3 bases and J gave up 4 bases; unmatched junction bases: 7. The CDR3 covers 15 residues. The CDR3 is CSASSGSRGYNEQFF. In DNA, the CDR3 is TGCAGTGCTAGTAGCGGGAGTAGAGGGTACAATGAGCAGTTCTTC.

The chain links TRBV6-5 to TRBJ2-7, with TRBD1 matching 9 bases. This CDR3 spans 14 amino acids. Germline V gene lookup returns CDR1 MNHEY and CDR2 SVGAGI. V was clipped by 9 bases and J by 3 bases; unmatched bases: 9. CDR3 nucleotide sequence: TGTGCCAGATGGACAGGGGCCCCAGTCTACGAGCAGTACTTC. Translating it yields CARWTGAPVYEQYF.

The chain couples TRBV18 to TRBJ1-3, with TRBD1 matching 8 bases. Germline V lookup: CDR1 KGHSH, CDR2 LQKENI. CDR3 length: 15 amino acids. V trimming: 3 bases; J trimming: 0 bases; junction bases outside the gene matches: 1. CDR3 protein: CASSPQGASGNTIYF. The DNA for the CDR3 is TGTGCCAGCTCACCCCAGGGGGCCTCTGGAAACACCATATATTTT.

The chain uses TRBV27 and TRBJ2-5, with TRBD2 matching over 9 bases. Germline-derived CDR1 and CDR2 are MNHEY and SMNVEV (reference sequence). With 6 bases clipped from V and 5 bases from J, the junction kept 16 bases outside the gene matches. The CDR3 contains 17 residues. CDR3 DNA: TGTGCCAGCAGCTCGAAAGGGGGTAGCGGGAGAGGGGAGACCCAGTACTTC. This gives the protein CASSSKGGSGRGETQYF.